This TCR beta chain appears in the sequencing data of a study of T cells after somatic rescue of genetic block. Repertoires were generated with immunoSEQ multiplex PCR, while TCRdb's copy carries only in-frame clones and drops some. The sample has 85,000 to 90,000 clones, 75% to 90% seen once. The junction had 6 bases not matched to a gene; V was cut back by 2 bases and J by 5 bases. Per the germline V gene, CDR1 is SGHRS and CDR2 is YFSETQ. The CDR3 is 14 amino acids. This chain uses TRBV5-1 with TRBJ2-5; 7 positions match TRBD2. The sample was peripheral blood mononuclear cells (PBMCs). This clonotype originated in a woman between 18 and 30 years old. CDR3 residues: CASSLNQGGETQYF. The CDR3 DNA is TGCGCCAGCAGCTTAAACCAGGGAGGGGAGACCCAGTACTTC.